The clone carrying this T cell receptor (beta chain) showed up just once. This entry comes from a study of CD8 T cells in Susac syndrome. Germline loops: CDR1 SNHLY, CDR2 FYNNEI. This CDR3 is 13 amino acids long. V lost 7 bases to trimming and J lost 1 base, with 11 bases between them. Random hexamers were used to reverse transcribe 0.5 to 1 ug of RNA. TCRdb reprocessed the immunoSEQ multiplex PCR reads via MiXCR and lists one record per CDR3 protein. The table includes 150,000 to 200,000 distinct CDR3 sequences, 85% to 95% detected once. J is TRBJ2-7 and V is TRBV2, with D possibly being TRBD1 (7 bases). This receptor was taken from a human donor with multiple sclerosis. Sequencing was done on a sample of CD4+ T cells from PBMCs. Written as DNA, the CDR3 is TGTGCCAGCAACTCAGGGGGGTCCTACGAGCAGTACTTC. As protein: CASNSGGSYEQYF. The complete variable domain, with remaining parts taken from reference TRBV2 and TRBJ2-7, reads EPEVTQTPSHQVTQMGQEVILRCVPISNHLYFYWYRQILGQKVEFLVSFYNNEISEKSEIFDDQFSVERPDGSNFTLKIRSTKLEDSAMYFCASNSGGSYEQYFGPGTRLTVT.